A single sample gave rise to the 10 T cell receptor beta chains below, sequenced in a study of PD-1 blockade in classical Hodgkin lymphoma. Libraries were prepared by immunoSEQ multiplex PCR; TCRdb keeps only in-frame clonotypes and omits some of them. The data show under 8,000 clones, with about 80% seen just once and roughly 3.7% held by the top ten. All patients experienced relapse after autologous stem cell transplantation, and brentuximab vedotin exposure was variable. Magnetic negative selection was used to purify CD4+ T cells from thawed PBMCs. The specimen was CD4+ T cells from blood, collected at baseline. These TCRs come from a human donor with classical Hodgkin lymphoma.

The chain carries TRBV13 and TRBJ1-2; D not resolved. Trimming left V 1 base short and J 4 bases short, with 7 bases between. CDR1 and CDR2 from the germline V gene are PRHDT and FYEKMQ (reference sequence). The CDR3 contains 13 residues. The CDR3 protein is CASSLAVGYGYTF. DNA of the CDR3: TGTGCCAGCAGCTTAGCCGTGGGCTATGGCTACACCTTC.

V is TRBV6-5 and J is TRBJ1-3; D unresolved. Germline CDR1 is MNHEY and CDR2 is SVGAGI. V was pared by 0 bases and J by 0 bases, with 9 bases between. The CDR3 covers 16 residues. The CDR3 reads CASSYSTRGSGNTIYF. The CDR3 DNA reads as TGTGCCAGCAGTTACTCGACCCGGGGCTCTGGAAACACCATATATTTT.

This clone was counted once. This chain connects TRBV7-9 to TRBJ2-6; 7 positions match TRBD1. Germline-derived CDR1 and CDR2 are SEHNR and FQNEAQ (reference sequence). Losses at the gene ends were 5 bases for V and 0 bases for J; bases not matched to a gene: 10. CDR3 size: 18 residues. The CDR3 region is CASSLRDSVSSGANVLTF. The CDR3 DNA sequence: TGTGCCAGCAGCCTCCGGGACAGCGTGAGCTCTGGGGCCAACGTCCTGACTTTC.

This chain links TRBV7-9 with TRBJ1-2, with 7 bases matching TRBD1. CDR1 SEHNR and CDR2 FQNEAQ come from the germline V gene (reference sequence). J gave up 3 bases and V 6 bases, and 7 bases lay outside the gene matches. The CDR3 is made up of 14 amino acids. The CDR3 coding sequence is TGTGCCAGCAGTTCAACCGGGACAGACTATGGCTACACCTTC. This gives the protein CASSSTGTDYGYTF.

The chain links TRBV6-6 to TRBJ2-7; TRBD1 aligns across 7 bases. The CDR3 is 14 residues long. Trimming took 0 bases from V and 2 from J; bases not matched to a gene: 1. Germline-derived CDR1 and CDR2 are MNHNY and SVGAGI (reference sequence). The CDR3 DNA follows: TGTGCCAGCAGTTACTCCCAGGGGGCCTACGAGCAGTACGTC. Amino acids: CASSYSQGAYEQYV.

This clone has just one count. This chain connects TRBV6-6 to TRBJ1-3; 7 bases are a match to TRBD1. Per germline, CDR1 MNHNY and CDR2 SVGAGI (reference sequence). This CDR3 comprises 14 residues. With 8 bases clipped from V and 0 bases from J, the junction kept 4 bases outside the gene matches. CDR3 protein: CASGDSYSGNTIYF. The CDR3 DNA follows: TGTGCCAGCGGGGACAGTTACTCTGGAAACACCATATATTTT.

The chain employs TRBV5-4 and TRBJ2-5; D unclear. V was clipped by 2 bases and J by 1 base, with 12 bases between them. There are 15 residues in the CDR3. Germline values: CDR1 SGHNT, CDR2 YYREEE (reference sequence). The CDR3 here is CASSFRLTIQETQYF. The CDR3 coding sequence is TGTGCCAGCAGCTTTAGACTCACAATCCAAGAGACCCAGTACTTC.

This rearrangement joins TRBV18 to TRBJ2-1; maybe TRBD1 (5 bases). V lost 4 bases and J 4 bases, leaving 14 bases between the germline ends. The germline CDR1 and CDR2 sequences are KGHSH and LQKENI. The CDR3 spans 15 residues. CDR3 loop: CASSQQKQGYNEQFF. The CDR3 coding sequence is TGTGCCAGCTCACAACAGAAGCAGGGTTACAATGAGCAGTTCTTC. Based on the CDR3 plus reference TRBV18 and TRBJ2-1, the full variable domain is NAGVMQNPRHLVRRRGQEARLRCSPMKGHSHVYWYRQLPEEGLKFMVYLQKENIIDESGMPKERFSAEFPKEGPSILRIQQVVRGDSAAYFCASSQQKQGYNEQFFGPGTRLTVL.

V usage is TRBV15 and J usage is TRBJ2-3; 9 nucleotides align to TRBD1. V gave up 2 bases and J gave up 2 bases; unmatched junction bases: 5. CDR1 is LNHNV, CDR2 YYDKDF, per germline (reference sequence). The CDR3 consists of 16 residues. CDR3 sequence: CATSRKTGGSTDTQYF. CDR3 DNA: TGTGCCACCAGCAGAAAAACAGGGGGCTCCACAGATACGCAGTATTTT.

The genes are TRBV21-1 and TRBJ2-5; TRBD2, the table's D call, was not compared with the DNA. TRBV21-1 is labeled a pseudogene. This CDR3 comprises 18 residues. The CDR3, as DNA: TGTGCCAGCAGCAAAGCAATGGGTCTAGCGGGAGTCGAAGAGACCCAGTACTTC. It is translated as CASSKAMGLAGVEETQYF.